One and the same sample provided the 24 T cell receptor beta chains below, sequenced in a study of tumor-infiltrating lymphocytes in primary liver carcinoma. Blood RNA came from unsorted whole blood; germline DNA was also extracted. Total RNA (about 500 ng) served as template for TCR beta cDNA synthesis primed by a constant-region primer. It was through three nested multiplex PCR rounds of slightly modified ARM-PCR that TCR beta libraries arose. The first two PCR rounds used TRBV1-TRBV30 forward primers with a C-beta reverse primer, 10 to 11 cycles each. TCRdb re-called the multiplex PCR reads with MiXCR, one entry per CDR3 protein. Of about 200,000 distinct CDR3 sequences listed, 65% were seen once; the top ten hold under 7.5%. The specimen sequenced was peripheral blood. All receptors derive from a woman aged 55 to 70 with primary liver carcinoma and hepatitis B virus infection.

This clonotype has ten or more counts. The rearrangement joins TRBV11-3 to TRBJ2-1; a weak D match, TRBD1 (6 bases). The CDR3 is made up of 14 amino acids. Germline lookup yields CDR1 SGHNT and CDR2 YENEEA. Trimming removed 1 base at V and 10 bases at J, with 14 bases between. This chain's CDR3 is CASSLGDWGPEQFF. CDR3 bases: TGTGCCAGCAGCTTAGGTGACTGGGGGCCCGAGCAGTTCTTC. The variable domain in full, completed from reference TRBV11-3 and TRBJ2-1, reads EAGVVQSPRYKIIEKKQPVAFWCNPISGHNTLYWYLQNLGQGPELLIRYENEEAVDDSQLPKDRFSAERLKGVDSTLKIQPAELGDSAVYLCASSLGDWGPEQFFGPGTRLTVL.

J is TRBJ2-7 and V is TRBV7-8; D is perhaps TRBD1 (7 bases). The V end was cut by 3 bases, the J end by 3 bases, with 15 bases between. This CDR3 spans 15 amino acids. Germline V gene data show CDR1 as SGHVS and CDR2 as FQNEAQ. CDR3 coding DNA: TGTGCCAGCAGCTTGGAGACAGGGAGGTTCTACGAGCAGTACTTC. This sequence encodes CASSLETGRFYEQYF.

This clonotype is a singleton in its sample. The chain has TRBV5-4 and TRBJ1-4; D possibly corresponds to TRBD1 (6 bases). The CDR3 loop spans 15 amino acids. V gave up 4 bases and J gave up 4 bases, with 14 bases separating them. Per the germline V gene, CDR1 is SGHNT and CDR2 is YYREEE (reference sequence). The CDR3 region is CASSATGTGNEKLFF. The CDR3, as DNA: TGTGCCAGCAGCGCCACAGGGACGGGTAATGAAAAACTGTTTTTT. The whole variable domain, filled in from reference TRBV5-4 and TRBJ1-4, reads ETGVTQSPTHLIKTRGQQVTLRCSSQSGHNTVSWYQQALGQGPQFIFQYYREEENGRGNFPPRFSGLQFPNYSSELNVNALELDDSALYLCASSATGTGNEKLFFGSGTQLSVL.

In its sample, this clonotype is medium-sized (0.01 to 0.1%). V and J are TRBV11-1 and TRBJ2-7; maybe TRBD1 (5 bases). CDR3 size: 12 residues. V lost 1 base and J lost 7, with 8 bases in between. Per germline, CDR1 SGHAT and CDR2 FQDESV (reference sequence). The CDR3: CASSLDRKEQYF. CDR3 nucleotides: TGTGCCAGCAGCTTAGACAGGAAAGAGCAGTACTTC.

The J gene is TRBJ2-1, the V gene TRBV7-9, with TRBD1 as a possible D gene (6 bases). CDR3 length: 14 residues. CDR1 is SEHNR and CDR2 is FQNEAQ in the germline V gene (reference sequence). Trimming pared 1 base from V and 6 bases from J, leaving 10 bases between. The CDR3 nucleotides read TGTGCCAGCAGCTTAGGGGGGCCCCTCAATGAGCAGTTCTTC. Its translation: CASSLGGPLNEQFF.

This clonotype was observed many times. The chain recombines TRBV6-2 or TRBV6-3 with TRBJ1-5, with TRBD1 identical over 9 bases. The CDR3 is 16 residues long. J gave up 6 bases and V 2 bases, and 8 bases lay outside the gene matches. The germline CDR1 and CDR2 sequences are MNHEY and SVGEGT. The CDR3: CASSYTHTGGGQPQHF. CDR3 DNA sequence: TGTGCCAGCAGTTACACCCACACAGGGGGCGGTCAGCCCCAGCATTTT.

This clonotype was picked up a small number of times. The junction departs from germline at one end; a sequencing error may be responsible. V gene TRBV4-1 combines with J gene TRBJ2-5; D is ambiguous. The CDR3 totals 12 residues. Germline CDR1 MGHRA, CDR2 YSYEKL. CDR3 residues: CTSSRDLETQYF. In DNA form, the CDR3 reads TGCACCAGCAGCCGCGACCTGGAGACCCAGTACTTC.

Details on this clonotype: A much larger clone lies one base from this, so it may be a read error. The CDR3 region has the DNA TGTGCCAGCAGTTTACGAGGGGGGAACACCGTGGAGCTGTTTTTT. Translation: CASSLRGGNTVELFF. The V and J genes are TRBV12-3 or TRBV12-4 and TRBJ2-2; D tentatively fits TRBD1 or TRBD2 (6 bases each). The CDR3 spans 15 residues.

To note about this clonotype: A read error may be the cause here, since a much bigger clone is one base away. The V and J genes are TRBV5-6 and TRBJ1-2; D is uncertain. The length of the CDR3 is 15 residues. Germline V CDR1 and CDR2: SGHDT, YYEEEE. Trimming cost V 0 bases and J 6 bases, with 15 bases left between them. As DNA, the CDR3 is TGTGCCAGCAGCTTGGAACTCGGCCTGAACCATGGCTACACCTTC. Protein product: CASSLELGLNHGYTF.

The chain joins TRBV5-5 to TRBJ2-3; TRBD2 matches at 10 bases. CDR3 length: 17 amino acids. CDR1 is SGHKS, CDR2 YYEKEE, per germline (reference sequence). Germline trimming cut 6 bases from V and 1 base from J; bases unmatched to any gene: 11. DNA of the CDR3: TGTGCCAGCAACTTCAGGAGCGGGAGGGCCGGCACAGATACGCAGTATTTT. Amino acids: CASNFRSGRAGTDTQYF.

Concerning this clonotype: Because it lacks the conserved phenylalanine or tryptophan at the end, this CDR3 is likely a read error. The DNA is omitted, as the CDR3 cannot be located on it reliably, and the CDR3 follows TCRdb's listing. The chain is built from TRBV28 and TRBJ2-5. A total of 11 residues make up the CDR3, ends included. CDR1 and CDR2 from the germline V gene are MDHEN and SYDVKM. CDR3 loop: CASSSYGTQNH.

Concerning this clonotype itself: The conserved phenylalanine or tryptophan is not found at the CDR3 terminus, so this likely reflects a read error. This chain links TRBV12-3 or TRBV12-4 with TRBJ2-7; 12 bases agree with TRBD2. The CDR3 length is 15 residues. With V trimmed by 1 base and J by 3 bases, 1 base remained unmatched. CDR3 DNA sequence: TGTGCCAGCAGTTTAGGACTAGCGGGAGACTACGAGCAGTACCTC. Translation: CASSLGLAGDYEQYL.

Comment on this clonotype: At one of its ends the junction is not consistent with the germline gene, which may arise from a read error. The chain carries TRBV2 and TRBJ2-1, with D possibly matching TRBD2 (5 bases). Germline CDR1 is SNHLY and CDR2 is FYNNEI. This CDR3 is 15 amino acids long. Written as DNA, the CDR3 is TGTGCCGGCAGTGAATTCGGGCTAGCTTCGAATGAGCAGTTCTTC. Amino acid sequence: CAGSEFGLASNEQFF.

This clonotype showed up just a few times. V and J are TRBV7-9 and TRBJ1-2; D gene uncertain. V lost 1 base, J lost 5 bases, and 14 bases lay in between. CDR1 and CDR2 (germline): SEHNR, FQNEAQ (reference sequence). The CDR3 length is 15 residues. The CDR3 spells CASSLVTRPEYGYTF. The CDR3 DNA reads TGTGCCAGCAGCTTAGTTACTAGACCGGAATATGGCTACACCTTC.

This clonotype showed up many times. The chain joins TRBV12-5 to TRBJ2-1; 10 nucleotides line up with TRBD2. Trimming removed 5 bases from V and 4 bases from J; junction bases left unmatched: 5. This CDR3 is 15 amino acids long. Germline lookup yields CDR1 LGHNT and CDR2 FRNRAP. The CDR3, as DNA: TGTGCTAGTGGTGATCTAGCGGGGGCTTACAATGAGCAGTTCTTC. This gives the protein CASGDLAGAYNEQFF.

This clonotype has only a few counts. The chain has TRBV11-2 and TRBJ2-7; TRBD2 matches 10 bases. V lost 0 bases, J lost 0 bases, and 14 bases stayed unmatched. The CDR3 extends over 20 amino acids. Germline-derived CDR1 and CDR2 are SGHAT and FQNNGV. CDR3 sequence: CASSLDVPGLASRNSYEQYF. CDR3 DNA: TGTGCCAGCAGCTTAGATGTCCCGGGACTAGCGTCTCGAAACTCCTACGAGCAGTACTTC.

This clonotype was observed at least ten times. This rearrangement joins TRBV12-3 or TRBV12-4 to TRBJ2-6; D possibly uses TRBD1 or TRBD2 (6 bases each). V lost 5 bases, J lost 3 bases, and 11 bases lay in between. The CDR3 has 15 residues. CDR3: CASSLQGGGANVLTF. The CDR3 nucleotides are TGTGCCAGCAGTCTACAGGGAGGTGGGGCCAACGTCCTGACTTTC.

With regard to this clonotype: A read error may explain this, as a much larger clone is one base away. The chain couples TRBV12-3 or TRBV12-4 to TRBJ2-5; D perhaps matches TRBD2 (6 bases). This CDR3 comprises 13 residues. Trimming removed 3 bases at V and 7 bases at J, with 12 bases between. Here the CDR3 DNA reads TGTGCCAGCAGTTTGGAACGGAGGGGGACCCAGTACTTC. Its protein is CASSLERRGTQYF.

Comment on this clonotype: This may be a read error, as it is one base from a much larger clone. The chain employs TRBV6-5 and TRBJ1-2; maybe TRBD1 (5 bases). The germline CDR1 and CDR2 sequences are MNHEY and SVGAGI. The CDR3 extends over 13 amino acids. The CDR3 protein is CVSSPTAPRTYTF. CDR3 DNA sequence: TGTGTCAGCAGCCCGACAGCGCCCCGGACCTACACCTTC.

The rearrangement uses TRBV11-2 and TRBJ2-2; tentatively, D is TRBD2 (5 bases). The V gene lost 5 bases and the J gene lost 4 bases, with 20 bases spanning the gap. This CDR3 is 17 amino acids long. The germline V gene has CDR1 SGHAT and CDR2 FQNNGV. The CDR3 nucleotides read TGTGCCAGCAGCCCTACCCCAGACTACCCGAGCACCGGGGAGCTGTTTTTT. This sequence encodes CASSPTPDYPSTGELFF.

This clonotype came up many times. V is TRBV7-8 and J is TRBJ1-1; possibly TRBD1 for D (5 bases). This CDR3 has 14 amino acids. The V and J ends lost 6 bases and 6 bases respectively, with 17 bases between them. The germline V gene encodes CDR1 SGHVS and CDR2 FQNEAQ. CDR3 residues: CASSQIQGTSEAFF. The CDR3 DNA reads TGTGCCAGCAGTCAAATCCAGGGTACGTCTGAAGCTTTCTTT. The full variable domain, in which reference TRBV7-8 and TRBJ1-1 provide the parts outside the CDR3, is GAGVSQSPRYKVAKRGQDVALRCDPISGHVSLFWYQQALGQGPEFLTYFQNEAQLDKSGLPSDRFFAERPEGSVSTLKIQRTQQEDSAVYLCASSQIQGTSEAFFGQGTRLTVV.

The chain joins TRBV7-3 to TRBJ2-1, with D maybe TRBD2 (5 bases). The V gene's germline CDR1 is SGHTA and CDR2 FQGTGA. This CDR3 is built from 17 residues. V shed 4 bases and J shed 5 bases, with 21 bases lying between them. DNA of the CDR3: TGTGCCAGCAGCTCGCTCGGTGGGGTCGGGATGAACAATGAGCAGTTCTTC. It specifies CASSSLGGVGMNNEQFF.

The chain combines TRBV5-6 with TRBJ1-2, with D hard to call. From germline, CDR1 is SGHDT and CDR2 YYEEEE. Trimming removed 1 base at V and 8 bases at J, with 15 bases between. The CDR3 is made up of 14 amino acids. Here the CDR3 reads CASSLSLRLRGYTF. The CDR3 DNA is TGTGCCAGCAGCTTGAGCCTGAGACTAAGGGGCTACACCTTC.

This clonotype was counted at least ten times. The chain combines TRBV4-1 with TRBJ2-7, with D perhaps matching TRBD1 or TRBD2 (5 bases each). Germline assignment: CDR1 MGHRA and CDR2 YSYEKL. The CDR3 has 13 residues. Trimming removed 2 bases from V and 4 bases from J, with 9 bases in between. The CDR3 DNA sequence: TGCGCCAGCAGCCAACAGGGAGAATACGAGCAGTACTTC. As protein: CASSQQGEYEQYF.